What follows describes a single TCR beta chain. The antigen is undetermined. A second PCR of about 7 to 12 cycles used a sample-barcoded 5' primer and a J-beta primer mix. The study obtained at least 2.5 million CDR3-containing paired-end reads from every sample. TCRdb ran MiXCR on the 5' RACE reads and lists one entry per CDR3 protein. The data show under 1 million distinct CDR3 sequences, with about 42% seen just once and 15% to 25% held by the top ten. This record belongs to a study of blood T cells in healthy people across ages. Study-wide points: Measured against age, TCR beta diversity per million T cells decreased in a roughly linear manner. There was no known CMV status for donors, so expanded clonotype changes were possibly confounded. There was a strong correlation between TCR beta diversity and naive T cell percentage.

The sequence was collected from a man aged 55-75 years in good health. The specimen was blood.

The CDR3 region has the DNA TGTGCCAGCAGCGCGCTAGCGGGGGGAATCTACGAGCAGTACTTC. Translation gives CASSALAGGIYEQYF. V and J are TRBV7-2 and TRBJ2-7; 11 nucleotides agree with TRBD2. V shed 5 bases and J 3 bases; nucleotides not matched to a gene: 6. The CDR3 sequence is 15 residues long. Germline CDR1 and CDR2: SGHTA and FQGNSA. The full variable domain, in which reference TRBV7-2 and TRBJ2-7 provide the parts outside the CDR3, is GAGVSQSPSNKVTEKGKDVELRCDPISGHTALYWYRQSLGQGLEFLIYFQGNSAPDKSGLPSDRFSAERTGGSVSTLTIQRTQQEDSAVYLCASSALAGGIYEQYFGPGTRLTVT.